What follows is one T cell receptor (beta chain) and its context. The antigen remains undetermined. Germline values: CDR1 SGHAT, CDR2 FQNNGV. Unmatched junction bases numbered 7, after V lost 6 bases and J lost 1 base. CDR3 length: 15 residues. Researchers amplified the TCR beta CDR3 regions from RNA transcripts. HTBI primers were used for first-round RT-PCR of the TCR CDR3. TCRdb re-analysed the multiplex PCR reads in MiXCR, keeping a single row per CDR3 protein. The sample includes about 600,000 distinct CDR3 sequences, around 16% of them seen just once. The data are from a study of T cells in Graves' hyperthyroidism and ophthalmopathy. Study overall: The authors collected peripheral blood at initial diagnosis, before any treatment. Overall study findings and caveats: Most thyroid clonotypes expanded above 0.001 were also detected in blood.

Under 3 months was the duration of disease in ophthalmopathy patients, who also had a Clinical Activity Score of at least 3 and a NOSPECS grade of at least 4. This TCR was sampled from a middle-aged woman with Graves' ophthalmopathy. The sequencing input was blood. The gene calls are TRBV11-2 and TRBJ2-7; 9 nucleotides agree with TRBD2. CDR3 region: CASSATSGPSYEQYF. The CDR3 DNA is TGTGCCAGCAGTGCTACTAGCGGGCCATCCTACGAGCAGTACTTC.